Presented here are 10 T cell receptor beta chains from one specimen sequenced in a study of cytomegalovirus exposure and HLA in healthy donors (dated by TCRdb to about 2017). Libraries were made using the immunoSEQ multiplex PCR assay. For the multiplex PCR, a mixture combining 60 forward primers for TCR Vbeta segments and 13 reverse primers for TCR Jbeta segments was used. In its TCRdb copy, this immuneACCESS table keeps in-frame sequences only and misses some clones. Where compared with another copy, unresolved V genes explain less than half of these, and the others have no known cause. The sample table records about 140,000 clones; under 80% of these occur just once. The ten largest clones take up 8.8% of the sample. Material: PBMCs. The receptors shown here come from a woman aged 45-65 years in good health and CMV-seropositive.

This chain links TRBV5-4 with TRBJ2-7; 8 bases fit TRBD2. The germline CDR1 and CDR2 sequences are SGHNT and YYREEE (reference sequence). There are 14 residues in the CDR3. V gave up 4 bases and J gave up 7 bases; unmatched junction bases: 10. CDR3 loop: CASSPGLEAGEQYF. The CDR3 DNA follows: TGTGCCAGCAGCCCGGGACTAGAGGCGGGAGAGCAGTACTTC.

In nucleotides, the CDR3 is TGTGCCAGCAGCGGATCCGGACAGACCGTTACTGAAGCTTTCTTT. Its translation: CASSGSGQTVTEAFF. This chain connects TRBV9 to TRBJ1-1; D might be TRBD1 (6 bases). Looked up from germline, CDR1 is SGDLS and CDR2 is YYNGEE. The CDR3 is 15 residues long. V lost 3 bases, J lost 5 bases, and 17 bases lay in between.

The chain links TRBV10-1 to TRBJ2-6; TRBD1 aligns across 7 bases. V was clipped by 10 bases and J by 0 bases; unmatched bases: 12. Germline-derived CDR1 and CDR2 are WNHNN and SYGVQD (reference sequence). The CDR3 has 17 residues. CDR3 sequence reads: CAIPMTGPHSGANVLTF. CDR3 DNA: TGCGCCATACCAATGACAGGGCCCCACTCTGGGGCCAACGTCCTGACTTTC.

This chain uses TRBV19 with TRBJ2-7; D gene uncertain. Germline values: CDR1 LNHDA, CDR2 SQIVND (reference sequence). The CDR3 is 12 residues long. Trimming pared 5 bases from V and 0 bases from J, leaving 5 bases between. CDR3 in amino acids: CASSESSYEQYF. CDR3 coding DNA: TGTGCCAGTAGTGAGAGCTCCTACGAGCAGTACTTC.

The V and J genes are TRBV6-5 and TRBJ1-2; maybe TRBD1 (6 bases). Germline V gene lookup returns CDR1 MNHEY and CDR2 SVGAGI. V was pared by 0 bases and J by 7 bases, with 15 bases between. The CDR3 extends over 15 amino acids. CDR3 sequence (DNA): TGTGCCAGCAGTTACTCCGAGGGGACCAGGGGTGGCTACACCTTC. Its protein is CASSYSEGTRGGYTF.

Written as DNA, the CDR3 is TGTGCCAGCAGCTTTTTGAGTACGGGACACGGGGGGGGCTACGAGCAGTACTTC. Amino acids: CASSFLSTGHGGGYEQYF. V is TRBV7-9 and J is TRBJ2-7; 8 nucleotides agree with TRBD2. Germline V CDR1 and CDR2: SEHNR, FQNEAQ (reference sequence). The CDR3 covers 18 residues. After removal of 3 bases from V and 3 bases from J, the junction contained 16 bases not matched to a gene.

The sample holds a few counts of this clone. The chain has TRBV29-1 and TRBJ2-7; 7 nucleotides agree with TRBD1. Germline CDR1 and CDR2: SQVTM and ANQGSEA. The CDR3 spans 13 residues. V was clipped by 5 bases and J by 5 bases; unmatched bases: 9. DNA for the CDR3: TGCAGCGTTCGCCCGACAGGGTCTCACGAGCAGTACTTC. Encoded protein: CSVRPTGSHEQYF.

The CDR3 region is CASSSYSGGDDTQYF. Here the CDR3 DNA reads TGTGCCAGCAGCTCTTACAGCGGGGGGGACGATACGCAGTATTTT. This chain joins TRBV7-8 and TRBJ2-3; 10 positions match TRBD2. The trim removed 4 bases at V and 6 bases at J, leaving 7 bases unmatched. From germline, CDR1 is SGHVS and CDR2 FQNEAQ. The CDR3 has 15 amino acids.

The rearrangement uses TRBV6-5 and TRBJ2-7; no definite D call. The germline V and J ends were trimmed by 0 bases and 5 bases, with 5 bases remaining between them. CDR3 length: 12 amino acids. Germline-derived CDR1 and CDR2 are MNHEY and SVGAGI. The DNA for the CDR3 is TGTGCCAGCAGTTACTCTCCTCACGAGCAGTACTTC. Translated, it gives CASSYSPHEQYF.

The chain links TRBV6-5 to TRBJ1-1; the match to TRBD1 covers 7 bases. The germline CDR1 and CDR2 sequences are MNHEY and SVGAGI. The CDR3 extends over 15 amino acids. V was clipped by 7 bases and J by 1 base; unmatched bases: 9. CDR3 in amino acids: CASIPRQGANTEAFF. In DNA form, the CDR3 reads TGTGCCAGCATTCCTAGACAGGGCGCGAACACTGAAGCTTTCTTT.